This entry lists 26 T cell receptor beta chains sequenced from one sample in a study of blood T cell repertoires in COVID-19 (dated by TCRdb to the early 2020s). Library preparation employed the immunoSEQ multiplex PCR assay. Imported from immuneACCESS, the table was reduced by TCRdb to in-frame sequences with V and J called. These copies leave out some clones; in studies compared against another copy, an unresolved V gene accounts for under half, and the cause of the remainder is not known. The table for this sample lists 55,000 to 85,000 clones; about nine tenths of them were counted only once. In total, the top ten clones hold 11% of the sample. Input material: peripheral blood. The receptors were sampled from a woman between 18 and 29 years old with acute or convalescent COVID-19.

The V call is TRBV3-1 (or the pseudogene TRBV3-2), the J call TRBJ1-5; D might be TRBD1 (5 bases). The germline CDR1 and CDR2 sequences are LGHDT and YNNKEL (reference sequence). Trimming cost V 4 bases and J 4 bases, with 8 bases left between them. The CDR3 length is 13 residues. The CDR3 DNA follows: TGTGCCAGCAGCCTAGGGGTGAATCAGCCCCAGCATTTT. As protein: CASSLGVNQPQHF.

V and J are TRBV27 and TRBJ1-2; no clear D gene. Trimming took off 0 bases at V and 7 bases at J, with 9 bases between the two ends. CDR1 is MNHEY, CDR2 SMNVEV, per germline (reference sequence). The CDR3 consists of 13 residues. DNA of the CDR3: TGTGCCAGCAGTTTATCGACTGGTGGTGGCTACACCTTC. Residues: CASSLSTGGGYTF.

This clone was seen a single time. This chain's CDR3 is CASSGNRGRDGYTF. Written as DNA, the CDR3 is TGTGCCAGCAGCGGAAACAGGGGCCGGGATGGCTACACCTTC. This sequence joins TRBV7-9 and TRBJ1-2; 7 bases line up with TRBD1. CDR1 and CDR2 from the germline V gene are SEHNR and FQNEAQ (reference sequence). V trimming: 5 bases; J trimming: 6 bases; junction bases outside the gene matches: 9. This CDR3 has 14 residues.

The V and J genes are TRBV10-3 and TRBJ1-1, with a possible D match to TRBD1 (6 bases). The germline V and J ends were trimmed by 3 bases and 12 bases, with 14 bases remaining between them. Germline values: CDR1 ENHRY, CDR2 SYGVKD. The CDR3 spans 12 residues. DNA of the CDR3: TGTGCCATCAGTGAAACTACAGGGTGGTCTTTCTTT. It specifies CAISETTGWSFF.

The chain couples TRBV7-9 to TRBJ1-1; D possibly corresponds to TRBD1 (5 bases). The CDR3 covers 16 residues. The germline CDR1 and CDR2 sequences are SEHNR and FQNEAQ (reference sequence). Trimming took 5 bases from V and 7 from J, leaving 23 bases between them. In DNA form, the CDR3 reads TGTGCCAGCAGCCGATCAGGGACTCGAGTCTGGGATGAAGCTTTCTTT. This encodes CASSRSGTRVWDEAFF.

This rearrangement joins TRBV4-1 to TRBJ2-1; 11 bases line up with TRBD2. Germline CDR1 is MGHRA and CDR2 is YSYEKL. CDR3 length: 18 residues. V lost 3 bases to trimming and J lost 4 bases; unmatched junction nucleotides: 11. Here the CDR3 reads CASSQKGLAESLYNEQFF. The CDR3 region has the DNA TGCGCCAGCAGCCAGAAGGGACTAGCGGAATCCCTGTACAATGAGCAGTTCTTC.

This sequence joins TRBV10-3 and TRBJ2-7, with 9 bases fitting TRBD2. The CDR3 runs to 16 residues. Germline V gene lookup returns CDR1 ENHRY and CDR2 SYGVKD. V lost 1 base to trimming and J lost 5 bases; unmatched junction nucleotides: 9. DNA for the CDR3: TGTGCCATCAGTGAGTTGGGGGCGGGAGGGCCTCACGAGCAGTACTTC. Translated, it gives CAISELGAGGPHEQYF.

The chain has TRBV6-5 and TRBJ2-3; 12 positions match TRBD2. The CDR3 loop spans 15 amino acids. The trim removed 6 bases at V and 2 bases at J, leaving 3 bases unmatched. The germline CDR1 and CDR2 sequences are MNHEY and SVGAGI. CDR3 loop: CASSLAGGPTDTQYF. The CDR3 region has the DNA TGTGCCAGCAGCCTAGCGGGAGGGCCCACAGATACGCAGTATTTT.

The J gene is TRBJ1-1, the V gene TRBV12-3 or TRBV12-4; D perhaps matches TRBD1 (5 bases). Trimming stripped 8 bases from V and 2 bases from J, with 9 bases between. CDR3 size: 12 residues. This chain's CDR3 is CASVRDNTEAFF. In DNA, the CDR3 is TGTGCCAGCGTCAGGGATAACACTGAAGCTTTCTTT.

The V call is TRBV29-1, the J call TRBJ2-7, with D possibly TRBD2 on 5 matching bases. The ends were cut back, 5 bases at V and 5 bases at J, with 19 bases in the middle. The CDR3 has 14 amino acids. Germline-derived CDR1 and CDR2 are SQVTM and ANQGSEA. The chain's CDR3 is CSVLGRGSGNEQYF. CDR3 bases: TGCAGCGTTTTAGGGCGAGGGTCTGGGAACGAGCAGTACTTC.

This chain's CDR3 is CASSQRTQETQYF. As DNA, the CDR3 is TGTGCCAGCAGCCAGCGGACCCAAGAGACCCAGTACTTC. The chain uses TRBV7-2 and TRBJ2-5; perhaps TRBD2 as D (5 bases). With 5 bases removed from V and 1 base from J, the gap between germline ends came to 8 bases. The CDR3 is 13 residues long. Germline values: CDR1 SGHTA, CDR2 FQGNSA.

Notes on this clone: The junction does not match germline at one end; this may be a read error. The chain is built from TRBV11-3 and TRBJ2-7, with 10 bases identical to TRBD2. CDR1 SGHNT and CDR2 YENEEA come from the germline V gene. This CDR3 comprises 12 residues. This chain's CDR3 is CASSFYGLAAFF. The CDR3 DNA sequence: TGTGCCAGCAGCTTCTACGGACTAGCGGCCTTCTTC.

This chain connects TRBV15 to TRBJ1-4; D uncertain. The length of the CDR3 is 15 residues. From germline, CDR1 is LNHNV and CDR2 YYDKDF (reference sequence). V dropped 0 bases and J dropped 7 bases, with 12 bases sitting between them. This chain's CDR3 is CATSRDTREGEKLFF. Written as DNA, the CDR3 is TGTGCCACCAGCAGAGATACTAGGGAGGGTGAAAAACTGTTTTTT.

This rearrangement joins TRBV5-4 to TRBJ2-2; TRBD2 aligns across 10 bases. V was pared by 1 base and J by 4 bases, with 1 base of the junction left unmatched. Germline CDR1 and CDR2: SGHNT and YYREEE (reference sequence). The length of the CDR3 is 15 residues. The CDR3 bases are TGTGCCAGCAGCTTGCTAGCGGGGGCCACCGGGGAGCTGTTTTTT. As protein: CASSLLAGATGELFF.

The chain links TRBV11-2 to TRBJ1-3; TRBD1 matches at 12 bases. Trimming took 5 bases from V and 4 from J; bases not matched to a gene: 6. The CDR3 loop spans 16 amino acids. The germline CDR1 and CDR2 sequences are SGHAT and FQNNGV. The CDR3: CASSPGQGAVGNTIYF. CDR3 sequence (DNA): TGTGCCAGCAGCCCGGGACAGGGGGCGGTAGGAAACACCATATATTTT.

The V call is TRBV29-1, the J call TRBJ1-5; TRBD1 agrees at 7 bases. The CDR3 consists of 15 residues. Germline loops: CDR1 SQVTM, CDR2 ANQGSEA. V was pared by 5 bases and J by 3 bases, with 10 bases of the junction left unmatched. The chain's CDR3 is CSVQTQTGANQPQHF. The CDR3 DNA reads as TGCAGCGTTCAGACCCAAACAGGGGCCAATCAGCCCCAGCATTTT.

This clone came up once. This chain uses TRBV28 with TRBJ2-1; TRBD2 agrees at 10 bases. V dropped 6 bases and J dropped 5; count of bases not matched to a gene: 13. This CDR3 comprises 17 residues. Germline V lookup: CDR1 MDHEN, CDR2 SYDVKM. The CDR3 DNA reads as TGTGCCAGCAGGACACGAAGGGGGACTAGCGTCCACAATGAGCAGTTCTTC. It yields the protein CASRTRRGTSVHNEQFF.

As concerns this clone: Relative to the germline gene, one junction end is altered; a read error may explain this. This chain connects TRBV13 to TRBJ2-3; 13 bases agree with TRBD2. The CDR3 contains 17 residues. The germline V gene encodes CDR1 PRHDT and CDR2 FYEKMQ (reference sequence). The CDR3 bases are TGTGCCAGCAGCCTAGGGACTAGCGGGATGGGGGCAGATACGCAGTATTTT. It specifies CASSLGTSGMGADTQYF. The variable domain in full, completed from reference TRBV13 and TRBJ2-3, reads AAGVIQSPRHLIKEKRETATLKCYPIPRHDTVYWYQQGPGQDPQFLISFYEKMQSDKGSIPDRFSAQQFSDYHSELNMSSLELGDSALYFCASSLGTSGMGADTQYFGPGTRLTVL.

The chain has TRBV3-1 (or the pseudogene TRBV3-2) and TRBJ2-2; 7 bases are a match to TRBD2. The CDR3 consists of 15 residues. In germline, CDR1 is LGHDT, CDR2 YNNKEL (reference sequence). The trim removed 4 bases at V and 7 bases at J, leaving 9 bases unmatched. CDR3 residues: CASSRAGVENGELFF. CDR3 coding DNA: TGTGCCAGCAGCCGTGCGGGGGTGGAAAACGGGGAGCTGTTTTTT.

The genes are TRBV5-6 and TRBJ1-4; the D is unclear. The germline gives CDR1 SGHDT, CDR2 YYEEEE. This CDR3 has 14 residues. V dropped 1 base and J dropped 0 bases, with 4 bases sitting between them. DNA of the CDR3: TGTGCCAGCAGCTTGTCCTCAACTAATGAAAAACTGTTTTTT. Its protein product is CASSLSSTNEKLFF.

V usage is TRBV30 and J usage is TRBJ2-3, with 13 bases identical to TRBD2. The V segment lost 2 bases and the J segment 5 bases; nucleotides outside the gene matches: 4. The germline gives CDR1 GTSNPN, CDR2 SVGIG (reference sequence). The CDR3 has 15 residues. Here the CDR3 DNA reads TGTGCCTGGAGTCGCCGGACTAGCGGGGGAGATACGCAGTATTTT. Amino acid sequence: CAWSRRTSGGDTQYF.

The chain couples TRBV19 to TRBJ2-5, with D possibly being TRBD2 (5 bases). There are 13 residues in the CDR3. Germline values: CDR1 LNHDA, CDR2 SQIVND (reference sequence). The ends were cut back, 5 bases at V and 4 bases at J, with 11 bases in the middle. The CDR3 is CASSAGLIETQYF. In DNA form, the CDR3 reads TGTGCCAGTAGTGCCGGACTCATAGAGACCCAGTACTTC.

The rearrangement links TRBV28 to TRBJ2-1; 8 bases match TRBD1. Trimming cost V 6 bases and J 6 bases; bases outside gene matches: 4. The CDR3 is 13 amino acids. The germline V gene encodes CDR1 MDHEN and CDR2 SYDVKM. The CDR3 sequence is CASRTDRVNEQFF. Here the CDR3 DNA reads TGTGCCAGCAGGACGGACAGGGTCAATGAGCAGTTCTTC.

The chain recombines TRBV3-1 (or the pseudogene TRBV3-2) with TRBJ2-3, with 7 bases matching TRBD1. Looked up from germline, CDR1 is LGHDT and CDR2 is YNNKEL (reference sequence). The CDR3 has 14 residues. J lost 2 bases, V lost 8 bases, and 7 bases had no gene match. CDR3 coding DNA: TGTGCCAGCGCCGGGACAGCCTCCACAGATACGCAGTATTTT. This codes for CASAGTASTDTQYF.

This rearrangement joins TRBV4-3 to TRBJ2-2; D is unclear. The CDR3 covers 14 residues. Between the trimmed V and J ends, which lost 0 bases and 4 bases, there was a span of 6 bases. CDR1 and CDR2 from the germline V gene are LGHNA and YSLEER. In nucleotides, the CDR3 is TGCGCCAGCAGCCAAGAAACTATCACCGGGGAGCTGTTTTTT. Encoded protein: CASSQETITGELFF.

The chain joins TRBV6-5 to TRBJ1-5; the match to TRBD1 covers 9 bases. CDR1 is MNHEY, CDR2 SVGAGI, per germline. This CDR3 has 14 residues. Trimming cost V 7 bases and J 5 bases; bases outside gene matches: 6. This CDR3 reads CASKGTGPYQPQHF. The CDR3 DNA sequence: TGTGCCAGCAAAGGGACAGGGCCTTATCAGCCCCAGCATTTT.